Presented here are 10 T cell receptor beta chains from one specimen sequenced in a study of blood T cell repertoires in COVID-19. Measured with immunoSEQ multiplex PCR; TCRdb has only the in-frame clones, and not every one. This table has a few hundred thousand clones, around 84% appearing once. Sequencing used peripheral blood. The receptors shown here come from a woman between 18 and 30 years old with acute or convalescent COVID-19.

V gene TRBV6-1 combines with J gene TRBJ2-3; D gene ambiguous. Germline V lookup: CDR1 MNHNS, CDR2 SASEGT. The V and J ends lost 2 bases and 4 bases respectively, with 10 bases between them. The CDR3 runs 14 residues. The CDR3 spells CASSENRLSDTQYF. The CDR3 nucleotides read TGTGCCAGCAGTGAAAATAGATTATCAGATACGCAGTATTTT.

The rearrangement joins TRBV7-9 to TRBJ2-7; 7 nucleotides agree with TRBD1. This CDR3 has 14 amino acids. CDR1 is SEHNR and CDR2 is FQNEAQ in the germline V gene (reference sequence). V lost 1 base and J lost 3; bases outside the gene matches: 3. The DNA of the CDR3 is TGTGCCAGCAGCTTAGTTTCAGGGGGCTACGAGCAGTACTTC. Amino acids: CASSLVSGGYEQYF.

This clone was seen once. The chain links TRBV10-1 to TRBJ2-7, with TRBD1 matching over 12 bases. V shed 7 bases and J 3 bases; nucleotides not matched to a gene: 16. This CDR3 has 18 amino acids. CDR1 and CDR2 (germline): WNHNN, SYGVQD (reference sequence). In DNA, the CDR3 is TGCGCCAGCACAAGCGGGACAGGGGGCCAATACCATCACTACGAGCAGTACTTC. Its translation: CASTSGTGGQYHHYEQYF.

The rearrangement uses TRBV19 and TRBJ2-6, with 10 bases lining up with TRBD2. Germline V CDR1 and CDR2: LNHDA, SQIVND (reference sequence). The J segment lost 3 bases and the V segment lost 2 bases, leaving 10 bases of the junction unmatched. The length of the CDR3 is 19 residues. CDR3: CASSIFALAGVGGANVLTF. The DNA for the CDR3 is TGTGCCAGTAGTATATTCGCCCTAGCGGGAGTGGGTGGGGCCAACGTCCTGACTTTC.

The chain carries TRBV7-6 and TRBJ2-3; the D gene is possibly TRBD2 (5 bases). V lost 3 bases and J lost 2, with 12 bases in between. The CDR3 has 15 amino acids. Germline CDR1 reads SGHVS; CDR2 reads FNYEAQ. CDR3 protein: CASSFGEPLTDTQYF. CDR3 coding DNA: TGTGCCAGCAGCTTTGGGGAGCCCCTCACAGATACGCAGTATTTT.

The J gene is TRBJ1-4, the V gene TRBV7-2; TRBD1 agrees at 7 bases. Germline CDR1 SGHTA, CDR2 FQGNSA. The CDR3 length is 14 residues. With V trimmed by 2 bases and J by 7 bases, 4 bases remained unmatched. The CDR3 is CASSLRQGAEKLFF. In DNA, the CDR3 is TGTGCCAGCAGCTTAAGACAGGGAGCTGAAAAACTGTTTTTT.

This chain connects TRBV25-1 to TRBJ2-1, with TRBD1 matching over 8 bases. Per the germline V gene, CDR1 is MGHDK and CDR2 is SYGVNS. V shed 5 bases and J 5 bases; nucleotides not matched to a gene: 8. CDR3 length equals 15 residues. CDR3 loop: CASSIRRGQDNEQFF. The DNA for the CDR3 is TGTGCCAGCAGTATACGCAGGGGGCAGGACAATGAGCAGTTCTTC.

This clone was seen a handful of times. The CDR3 loop reads CASSVTTSGSLRDEQYF. CDR3 DNA: TGTGCCAGCAGTGTCACCACTAGCGGGAGTCTTAGGGACGAGCAGTACTTC. V is TRBV6-1 and J is TRBJ2-7, with TRBD2 identical over 11 bases. Looked up from germline, CDR1 is MNHNS and CDR2 is SASEGT. This CDR3 has 17 amino acids. Trimming took 4 bases from V and 5 from J; bases not matched to a gene: 13.

This clone occurred a few times. This rearrangement joins TRBV5-1 to TRBJ2-7; tentatively, D is TRBD1 (6 bases). The CDR3 length is 14 residues. Germline V gene sequence: CDR1 SGHRS, CDR2 YFSETQ. Trimming left V 4 bases short and J 1 base short, with 12 bases between. The CDR3 region is CASSAGTHSYEQYF. CDR3 DNA: TGCGCCAGCAGCGCCGGGACACATTCCTACGAGCAGTACTTC.

The chain is built from TRBV19 and TRBJ1-2, with 10 positions matching TRBD1. With 3 bases clipped from V and 6 bases from J, the junction kept 10 bases outside the gene matches. The CDR3 is 16 amino acids. Germline CDR1 and CDR2: LNHDA and SQIVND (reference sequence). DNA for the CDR3: TGTGCCAGTAGTATCCAACTGGGGACAGGGGAGAATGGCTACACCTTC. It codes for CASSIQLGTGENGYTF. Complete variable domain (other parts from reference TRBV19 and TRBJ1-2): DGGITQSPKYLFRKEGQNVTLSCEQNLNHDAMYWYRQDPGQGLRLIYYSQIVNDFQKGDIAEGYSVSREKKESFPLTVTSAQKNPTAFYLCASSIQLGTGENGYTFGSGTRLTVV.